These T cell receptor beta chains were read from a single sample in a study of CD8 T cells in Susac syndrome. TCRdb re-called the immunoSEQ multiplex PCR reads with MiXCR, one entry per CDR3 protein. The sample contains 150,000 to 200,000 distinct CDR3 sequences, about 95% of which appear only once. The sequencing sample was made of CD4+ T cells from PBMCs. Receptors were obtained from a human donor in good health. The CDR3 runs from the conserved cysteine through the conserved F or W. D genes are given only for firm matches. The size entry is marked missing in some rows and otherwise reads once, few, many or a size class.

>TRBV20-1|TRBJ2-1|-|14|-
CSARDGRVYNEQFF
TGCAGTGCTAGAGATGGCCGGGTTTACAATGAGCAGTTCTTC
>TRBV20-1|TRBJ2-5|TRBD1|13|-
CSARTGARETQYF
TGCAGTGCTAGGACAGGGGCGCGGGAGACCCAGTACTTC
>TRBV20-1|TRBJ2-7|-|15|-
CSASIVRTAPAEQYF
TGCAGTGCTAGTATAGTGAGGACCGCGCCGGCCGAGCAGTACTTC
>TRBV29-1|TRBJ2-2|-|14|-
CSVTRTANTGELFF
TGCAGCGTTACACGGACGGCGAACACCGGGGAGCTGTTTTTT
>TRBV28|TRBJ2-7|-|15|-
CASSFAAGASYEQYF
TGTGCCAGCAGTTTCGCCGCCGGGGCCTCCTACGAGCAGTACTTC
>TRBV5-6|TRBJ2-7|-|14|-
CASSPDSSLYEQYF
TGTGCCAGCAGTCCGGACAGTTCGCTGTACGAGCAGTACTTC
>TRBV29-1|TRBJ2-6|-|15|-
CSVPKAGSGANVLTF
TGCAGCGTACCCAAGGCCGGCTCTGGGGCCAACGTCCTGACTTTC
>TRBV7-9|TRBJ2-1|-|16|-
CASSRGLAELYNEQFF
TGTGCCAGCAGCAGGGGGCTAGCGGAGCTCTACAATGAGCAGTTCTTC
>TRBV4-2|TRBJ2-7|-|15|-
CASSQGRTGSYEQYF
TGTGCCAGCAGCCAAGGGCGGACTGGCTCCTACGAGCAGTACTTC
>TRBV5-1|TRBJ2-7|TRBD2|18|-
CASSLGLRQSGSPYEQYF
TGCGCCAGCAGCTTGGGGTTGCGCCAGAGCGGGAGCCCCTACGAGCAGTACTTC
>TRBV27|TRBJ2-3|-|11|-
CASSTTDTQYF
TGTGCCAGCAGTACCACAGATACGCAGTATTTT
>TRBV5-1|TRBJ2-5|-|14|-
CASSLEMAAETQYF
TGCGCCAGCAGCTTGGAGATGGCTGCAGAGACCCAGTACTTC
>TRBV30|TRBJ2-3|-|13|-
CAWSMGSTDTQYF
TGTGCCTGGAGCATGGGTAGTACAGATACGCAGTATTTT
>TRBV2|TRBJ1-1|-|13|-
CASSGLLGTEAFF
TGTGCCAGCAGTGGCCTCCTGGGCACTGAAGCTTTCTTT
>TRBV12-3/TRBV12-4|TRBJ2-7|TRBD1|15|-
CASSFSGQGIREQYF
TGTGCCAGCAGTTTTTCGGGACAGGGAATACGCGAGCAGTACTTC
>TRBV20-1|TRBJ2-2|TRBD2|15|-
CSATGTSENTGELFF
TGCAGTGCTACCGGGACTAGCGAGAACACCGGGGAGCTGTTTTTT
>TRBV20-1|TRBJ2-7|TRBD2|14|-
CSAETSGGTYEQYF
TGCAGTGCAGAAACTAGCGGGGGGACCTACGAGCAGTACTTC
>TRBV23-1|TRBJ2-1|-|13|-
CASSQRCYNEQFF
TGCGCCAGCAGTCAACGGTGTTACAATGAGCAGTTCTTC
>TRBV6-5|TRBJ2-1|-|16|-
CASSYIGRFRGDEQFF
TGTGCCAGCAGTTACATCGGTCGATTTCGAGGTGATGAGCAGTTCTTC
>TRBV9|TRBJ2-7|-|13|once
CASSATGNYEQYF
TGTGCCAGCAGCGCTACAGGGAACTACGAGCAGTACTTC
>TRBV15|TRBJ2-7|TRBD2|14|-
CATSGLAGTYEQYF
TGTGCCACCAGCGGGCTAGCGGGGACCTACGAGCAGTACTTC
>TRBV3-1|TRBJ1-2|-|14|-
CASSQGSSLYGYTF
TGTGCCAGCAGCCAAGGATCCAGTCTCTATGGCTACACCTTC
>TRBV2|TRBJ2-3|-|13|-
CASRGMAVDTQYF
TGTGCCAGCAGGGGCATGGCTGTTGATACGCAGTATTTT
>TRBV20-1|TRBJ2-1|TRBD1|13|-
CSARDRGKNEQFF
TGCAGTGCTAGGGACAGGGGGAAGAATGAGCAGTTCTTC
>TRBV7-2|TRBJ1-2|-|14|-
CASSLGPQGYGYTF
TGTGCCAGCAGCTTAGGTCCCCAGGGGTATGGCTACACCTTC
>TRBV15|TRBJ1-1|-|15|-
CATSRGTGKNTEAFF
TGTGCCACCAGCAGAGGGACGGGGAAAAACACTGAAGCTTTCTTT
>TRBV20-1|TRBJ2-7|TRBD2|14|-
CSARVSGNLYEQYF
TGCAGTGCTAGGGTTAGCGGGAATCTCTACGAGCAGTACTTC
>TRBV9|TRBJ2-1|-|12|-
CASSVAGLEQFF
TGTGCCAGCAGCGTAGCGGGGCTTGAGCAGTTCTTC
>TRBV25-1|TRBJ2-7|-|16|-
CASSPTGRAITYEQYF
TGTGCCAGCAGCCCGACGGGACGGGCCATAACCTACGAGCAGTACTTC
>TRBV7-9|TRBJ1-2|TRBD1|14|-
CASSLLLDRIGYTF
TGTGCCAGCAGCTTGCTATTGGACAGGATTGGCTACACCTTC
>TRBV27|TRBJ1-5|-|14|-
CASSFVGSHQPQHF
TGTGCCAGCAGTTTCGTAGGGTCACATCAGCCCCAGCATTTT
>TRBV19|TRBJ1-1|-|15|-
CASSGASPMNTEAFF
TGTGCCAGTAGTGGAGCCTCACCAATGAACACTGAAGCTTTCTTT
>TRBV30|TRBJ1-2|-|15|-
CAWSMVPSQAAGYTF
TGTGCCTGGAGTATGGTACCCTCCCAAGCTGCGGGCTACACCTTC
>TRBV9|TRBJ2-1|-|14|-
CASSTSVTSNEQFF
TGTGCCAGCAGCACGAGCGTTACAAGCAATGAGCAGTTCTTC
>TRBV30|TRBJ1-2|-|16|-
CAFHHSLAGANYGYTF
TGTGCCTTCCACCATTCCCTCGCGGGGGCTAACTATGGCTACACCTTC
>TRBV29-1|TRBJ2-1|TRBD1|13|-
CSVGWQGANEQFF
TGCAGCGTTGGTTGGCAGGGGGCAAATGAGCAGTTCTTC
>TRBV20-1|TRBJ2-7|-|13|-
CSARAGGSYEQYF
TGCAGTGCTAGAGCCGGGGGATCCTACGAGCAGTACTTC
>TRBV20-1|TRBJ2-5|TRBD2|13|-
CSASLAGGETQYF
TGCAGTGCTAGTCTAGCGGGAGGAGAGACCCAGTACTTC
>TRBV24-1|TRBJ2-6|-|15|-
CATSDTGAGANVLTF
TGTGCCACCAGTGATACTGGAGCTGGGGCCAACGTCCTGACTTTC
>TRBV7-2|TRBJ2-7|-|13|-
CASSPSPGYEQYF
TGTGCCAGCAGCCCCTCCCCGGGGTACGAGCAGTACTTC
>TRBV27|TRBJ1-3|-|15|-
CASSFGRMPRNTIYF
TGTGCCAGCAGTTTTGGCAGAATGCCCCGAAACACCATATATTTT
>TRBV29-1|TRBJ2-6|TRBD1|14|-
CSVGTGALANVLTF
TGCAGCGTTGGGACAGGGGCCCTCGCCAACGTCCTGACTTTC
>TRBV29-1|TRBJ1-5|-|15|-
CSVSESTVGDQPQHF
TGCAGCGTTAGCGAGTCGACAGTTGGTGATCAGCCCCAGCATTTT
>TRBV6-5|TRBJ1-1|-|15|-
CASSPGGTPNTEAFF
TGTGCCAGCAGCCCCGGGGGCACGCCTAACACTGAAGCTTTCTTT
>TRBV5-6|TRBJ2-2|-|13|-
CASSSQGPGELFF
TGTGCCAGCAGCTCACAGGGTCCAGGGGAGCTGTTTTTT
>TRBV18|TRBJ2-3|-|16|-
CASSWFSLGSTDTQYF
TGTGCCAGCTCATGGTTTTCGTTGGGCAGCACAGATACGCAGTATTTT
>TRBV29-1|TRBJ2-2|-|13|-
CSVDNQNTGELFF
TGCAGCGTTGATAACCAGAACACCGGGGAGCTGTTTTTT